The clone carrying this TCR beta chain was counted once. The sample is drawn from a study of technical replicates of blood from several donors. Generated by immunoSEQ multiplex PCR, the TCRdb table keeps only in-frame clones and is missing some. This sample yields 74,000 or so clones, of which about 96% are seen a single time; under 0.2% belongs to the top ten. Trimming took 3 bases from V and 9 from J; bases not matched to a gene: 6. Germline CDR1 is MRHNA and CDR2 is SNTAGT. The CDR3 is 15 amino acids. The receptor's source is a human donor in good health. The rearrangement joins TRBV6-4 to TRBJ1-6, with 9 nucleotides matching TRBD1. Sequenced sample: T cells isolated from PBMCs. The CDR3 bases are TGTGCCAGCAGTGATGGGGACAGGGTGCGTTCACCCCTCCACTTT. Translated, it gives CASSDGDRVRSPLHF.